A single sample is the source of the 24 T cell receptor beta chains below, sequenced in a study of chemoradiotherapy in HPV16-positive cancers. Sequenced by immunoSEQ multiplex PCR; TCRdb stores in-frame clones only, minus some. The sample lists 40,000 to 65,000 clones; more than 90% were seen once. Source: blood, taken from a patient who underwent chemoradiotherapy. The receptors were sampled from a human donor with HPV-associated anogenital cancer.

V gene TRBV18 combines with J gene TRBJ1-2; a weak D match, TRBD1 (5 bases). This CDR3 comprises 17 residues. V lost 0 bases and J 5 bases, leaving 19 bases between the germline ends. Germline V gene data show CDR1 as KGHSH and CDR2 as LQKENI. The CDR3 protein is CASSPPILRQGGYGYTF. DNA of the CDR3: TGTGCCAGCTCACCACCGATCTTACGGCAGGGAGGTTATGGCTACACCTTC.

The V call is TRBV19, the J call TRBJ2-1, with TRBD2 identical over 10 bases. CDR1 is LNHDA, CDR2 SQIVND, per germline (reference sequence). Trimming at V came to 7 bases and at J to 4 bases, leaving 4 bases not matched to a gene. This CDR3 region has 14 residues. In DNA form, the CDR3 reads TGTGCCAGTACCCTAGCGGGAGCTTACAATGAGCAGTTCTTC. It codes for CASTLAGAYNEQFF.

V usage is TRBV5-1 and J usage is TRBJ1-3; D uncertain. CDR3 length equals 14 residues. Trimming pared 4 bases from V and 0 bases from J, leaving 8 bases between. CDR1 SGHRS and CDR2 YFSETQ come from the germline V gene. DNA for the CDR3: TGCGCCAGCAGCCCGACGGACTCTGGAAACACCATATATTTT. This sequence encodes CASSPTDSGNTIYF.

V is TRBV14 and J is TRBJ2-7; D is undetermined. The CDR3 totals 11 residues. CDR1 is SGHDN and CDR2 is FVKESK in the germline V gene. Trimming left V 4 bases short and J 3 bases short, with 4 bases between. The CDR3 DNA reads TGTGCCAGCAGCCTCAACTACGAGCAGTACTTC. Protein sequence: CASSLNYEQYF.

The V gene is TRBV19, the J gene TRBJ2-3; no clear D. The CDR3 loop spans 13 amino acids. CDR1 and CDR2 (germline): LNHDA, SQIVND (reference sequence). V was shortened by 0 bases and J by 8 bases, with 9 bases between the two germline ends. CDR3 nucleotides: TGTGCCAGTAGTATAGATCTAAGTGGTACGCAGTATTTT. It specifies CASSIDLSGTQYF.

The chain is built from TRBV6-5 and TRBJ2-7; 10 positions match TRBD1. Germline values: CDR1 MNHEY, CDR2 SVGAGI. With V trimmed by 5 bases and J by 5 bases, 6 bases remained unmatched. The CDR3 is 14 amino acids. Written as DNA, the CDR3 is TGTGCCAGCAGTCGACAGGGGGCGAGGAACGAGCAGTACTTC. Translation gives CASSRQGARNEQYF.

CDR3 loop: CASRRFSPRDTGELFF. Written as DNA, the CDR3 is TGTGCCAGCAGGAGGTTTAGCCCACGGGACACCGGGGAGCTGTTTTTT. J is TRBJ2-2 and V is TRBV5-4; D is ambiguous. This CDR3 region has 16 residues. Germline V gives CDR1 SGHNT, CDR2 YYREEE (reference sequence). V lost 5 bases, J lost 3 bases, and 17 bases lay in between.

V and J are TRBV19 and TRBJ2-3; tentative D call: TRBD2 (5 bases). The CDR3 extends over 15 amino acids. Trimming pared 3 bases from V and 0 bases from J, leaving 10 bases between. Looked up from germline, CDR1 is LNHDA and CDR2 is SQIVND (reference sequence). CDR3 in amino acids: CASSIGSFSTDTQYF. DNA of the CDR3: TGTGCCAGTAGTATTGGGAGCTTTAGCACAGATACGCAGTATTTT.

This clone showed up just once. The J gene is TRBJ2-2, the V gene TRBV7-3; TRBD2 agrees at 8 bases. The CDR3 has 16 amino acids. The junction had 6 bases not matched to a gene; V was cut back by 2 bases and J by 4 bases. Germline assignment: CDR1 SGHTA and CDR2 FQGTGA. The CDR3 is CASSLFSSGSTGELFF. The DNA of the CDR3 is TGTGCCAGCAGCTTATTTTCCAGCGGGAGCACCGGGGAGCTGTTTTTT. The full variable domain, in which reference TRBV7-3 and TRBJ2-2 provide the parts outside the CDR3, is GAGVSQTPSNKVTEKGKYVELRCDPISGHTALYWYRQSLGQGPEFLIYFQGTGAADDSGLPNDRFFAVRPEGSVSTLKIQRTERGDSAVYLCASSLFSSGSTGELFFGEGSRLTVL.

J is TRBJ2-7 and V is TRBV7-2; possible D gene TRBD1, 6 bases. The CDR3 consists of 15 residues. Germline values: CDR1 SGHTA, CDR2 FQGNSA. V was cut by 2 bases and J by 0 bases, with 11 bases left in between. CDR3 in DNA: TGTGCCAGCAGCTTATATTCAGGGGCCTCCTACGAGCAGTACTTC. Protein product: CASSLYSGASYEQYF.

The V and J genes are TRBV30 and TRBJ2-3; 9 positions agree with TRBD2. V lost 0 bases to trimming and J lost 3 bases; unmatched junction nucleotides: 7. Germline V gene sequence: CDR1 GTSNPN, CDR2 SVGIG (reference sequence). The CDR3 totals 16 residues. The DNA for the CDR3 is TGTGCCTGGAGTGTACTGGCGGGGGGGCGAACAGATACGCAGTATTTT. Its translation: CAWSVLAGGRTDTQYF.

The V gene is TRBV9, the J gene TRBJ1-1; D remains ambiguous. The CDR3 contains 15 residues. V was shortened by 0 bases and J by 0 bases, with 9 bases between the two germline ends. CDR1 is SGDLS, CDR2 YYNGEE, per germline. CDR3 bases: TGTGCCAGCAGCGTAGGAGGGAGCCTGAACACTGAAGCTTTCTTT. This encodes CASSVGGSLNTEAFF. The full variable domain, in which reference TRBV9 and TRBJ1-1 provide the parts outside the CDR3, is DSGVTQTPKHLITATGQRVTLRCSPRSGDLSVYWYQQSLDQGLQFLIQYYNGEERAKGNILERFSAQQFPDLHSELNLSSLELGDSALYFCASSVGGSLNTEAFFGQGTRLTVV.

This clone was observed a single time. The chain has TRBV13 and TRBJ2-7; the D call may be TRBD1 or TRBD2 (5 bases each). V lost 4 bases to trimming and J lost 7 bases, with 17 bases between them. In germline, CDR1 is PRHDT, CDR2 FYEKMQ (reference sequence). This CDR3 spans 14 amino acids. The CDR3 loop reads CASSSGRRGGEQYF. DNA for the CDR3: TGTGCCAGCAGCTCGGGACGGAGAGGTGGGGAGCAGTACTTC. The variable domain in full, with the rest retrieved from reference TRBV13 and TRBJ2-7, is AAGVIQSPRHLIKEKRETATLKCYPIPRHDTVYWYQQGPGQDPQFLISFYEKMQSDKGSIPDRFSAQQFSDYHSELNMSSLELGDSALYFCASSSGRRGGEQYFGPGTRLTVT.

The chain joins TRBV5-5 to TRBJ1-5; D is uncertain. The germline V and J ends were trimmed by 4 bases and 15 bases, with 20 bases remaining between them. The germline CDR1 and CDR2 sequences are SGHKS and YYEKEE (reference sequence). The CDR3 is 13 residues long. The CDR3 coding sequence is TGTGCCAGCAGCCCGAACCCCGGGTTAATCGGGCATTTT. This codes for CASSPNPGLIGHF.

This chain joins TRBV19 and TRBJ2-7; 8 nucleotides agree with TRBD2. Germline-derived CDR1 and CDR2 are LNHDA and SQIVND (reference sequence). J lost 2 bases, V lost 8 bases, and 8 bases had no gene match. The length of the CDR3 is 14 residues. This CDR3 reads CASADRGGPYEQYF. The CDR3 DNA reads as TGTGCCAGTGCCGATCGCGGGGGGCCCTACGAGCAGTACTTC.

This CDR3 reads CASSQHGRSYEQYF. The DNA of the CDR3 is TGCGCCAGCAGCCAACACGGACGCTCCTACGAGCAGTACTTC. The chain carries TRBV4-3 and TRBJ2-7, with no clear D. The germline V gene encodes CDR1 LGHNA and CDR2 YSLEER. The V end lost 2 bases, the J end lost 0 bases, and 8 bases lay between the germline ends. This CDR3 is built from 14 residues.

The J gene is TRBJ1-2, the V gene TRBV9; a possible D gene is TRBD1 (6 bases). Germline lookup yields CDR1 SGDLS and CDR2 YYNGEE. The V and J ends lost 0 bases and 4 bases respectively, with 10 bases between them. The CDR3 has 14 residues. The CDR3 protein is CASSVEEGGYGYTF. In DNA form, the CDR3 reads TGTGCCAGCAGCGTAGAGGAGGGGGGCTATGGCTACACCTTC. Drawing the rest from reference TRBV9 and TRBJ1-2, the complete variable domain is DSGVTQTPKHLITATGQRVTLRCSPRSGDLSVYWYQQSLDQGLQFLIQYYNGEERAKGNILERFSAQQFPDLHSELNLSSLELGDSALYFCASSVEEGGYGYTFGSGTRLTVV.

This clone came up once. The chain is built from TRBV18 and TRBJ2-1; tentative D call: TRBD1 (5 bases). Trimming took 3 bases from V and 6 from J, leaving 18 bases between them. The CDR3 runs 16 residues. CDR1 and CDR2 from the germline V gene are KGHSH and LQKENI. The CDR3 region is CASSPPLGLRGNEQFF. CDR3 coding DNA: TGTGCCAGCTCACCCCCACTGGGTCTAAGGGGCAATGAGCAGTTCTTC.

V usage is TRBV7-2 and J usage is TRBJ2-2, with TRBD2 matching over 8 bases. The CDR3 has 15 amino acids. Per the germline V gene, CDR1 is SGHTA and CDR2 is FQGNSA. With V trimmed by 6 bases and J by 5 bases, 8 bases remained unmatched. The CDR3 is CASRTRLALTGELFF. The CDR3 DNA reads as TGTGCCAGCAGGACTAGACTAGCGCTAACCGGGGAGCTGTTTTTT.

The V call is TRBV5-4, the J call TRBJ2-5; a possible D gene is TRBD1 (5 bases). The CDR3 runs 15 residues. From germline, CDR1 is SGHNT and CDR2 YYREEE (reference sequence). Trimming took 1 base from V and 2 from J, leaving 12 bases between them. The CDR3: CASSLRAGLQETQYF. CDR3 nucleotide sequence: TGTGCCAGCAGCTTGCGGGCAGGGCTACAAGAGACCCAGTACTTC.

The V gene is TRBV7-3, the J gene TRBJ2-1; weak D call: TRBD1 (6 bases). V shed 2 bases and J shed 3 bases, with 14 bases lying between them. Per the germline V gene, CDR1 is SGHTA and CDR2 is FQGTGA. The CDR3 covers 16 residues. The CDR3 here is CASSLSPLDSYNEQFF. Written as DNA, the CDR3 is TGTGCCAGCAGCTTATCCCCCCTGGACAGCTACAATGAGCAGTTCTTC.

The rearrangement joins TRBV6-5 to TRBJ1-6; TRBD1 is a possible D gene (6 bases). The CDR3 is 15 residues long. Germline V gene lookup returns CDR1 MNHEY and CDR2 SVGAGI. Trimming removed 6 bases at V and 6 bases at J, with 15 bases between. The CDR3 DNA follows: TGTGCCAGCAGCGGCTTGGGGGGGCCTAATTCACCCCTCCACTTT. This translates into CASSGLGGPNSPLHF.

This clone is deemed medium-sized (0.01 to 0.1%). CDR3 sequence (DNA): TGTGCCAGCAGCGTACCTTACTCCCCCGGGACAGGGGGACCAGATACGCAGTATTTT. Its translation: CASSVPYSPGTGGPDTQYF. This rearrangement joins TRBV5-4 to TRBJ2-3, with 11 bases fitting TRBD1. The germline V gene encodes CDR1 SGHNT and CDR2 YYREEE (reference sequence). The ends lost 4 bases at V and 4 bases at J; junction bases unmatched: 17. This CDR3 contains 19 residues.

In DNA, the CDR3 is TGTGCCAGCAGCTTAGTTGGGACTAGCGGGGGCGCTTCAGGGGCCCAGTACTTC. It is translated as CASSLVGTSGGASGAQYF. The chain combines TRBV7-8 with TRBJ2-5; 14 bases line up with TRBD2. Germline V gene sequence: CDR1 SGHVS, CDR2 FQNEAQ. V was clipped by 1 base and J by 9 bases; unmatched bases: 13. The CDR3 covers 18 residues. Based on the CDR3 plus reference TRBV7-8 and TRBJ2-5, the full variable domain is GAGVSQSPRYKVAKRGQDVALRCDPISGHVSLFWYQQALGQGPEFLTYFQNEAQLDKSGLPSDRFFAERPEGSVSTLKIQRTQQEDSAVYLCASSLVGTSGGASGAQYFGPGTRLLVL.